This T cell receptor beta chain was retrieved from a study of cytomegalovirus exposure and HLA in healthy donors. The PCR employed 60 Vbeta primers together with 13 Jbeta primers. This table comes from immunoSEQ multiplex PCR, and its TCRdb copy is limited to in-frame clones, with some not included. The sample yields around 130,000 clones, roughly 85% seen once. General study findings and limits: There were reportedly fewer N-insertions in an Asian-associated ancestry cluster than the approximately 630-donor mean, in a later analysis.

Regarding donors, all were healthy bone marrow donors. This CDR3 contains 13 residues. V shed 11 bases and J 3 bases; nucleotides not matched to a gene: 5. Germline CDR1 and CDR2: MNHEY and SVGAGI. Concerning this clone itself: Its specificity is unknown.

V is TRBV6-5 and J is TRBJ2-2, with 8 bases aligning to TRBD1. The sample was PBMCs. The sequence was obtained from a woman in her twenties or thirties in good health and CMV-seropositive. This chain's CDR3 is CASGTGYTGELFF. CDR3 nucleotide sequence: TGTGCCTCCGGGACAGGCTACACCGGGGAGCTGTTTTTT.